Following are 10 T cell receptor beta chains from one sample sequenced in a study of T cells in Graves' hyperthyroidism and ophthalmopathy. RNA transcripts provided the source from which TCR beta CDR3 regions were amplified. Primed by the HTBI set, a first-round RT-PCR was run on the TCR CDR3. Via MiXCR, TCRdb re-called the multiplex PCR reads, giving one row per CDR3 protein. The table lists 500,000 to 600,000 distinct CDR3 sequences, roughly 17% of them singletons. The source material was blood. Receptors were obtained from a woman aged 18 to 35 with Graves' hyperthyroidism.

Ten or more counts support this clonotype. The chain uses TRBV20-1 and TRBJ1-1, with D unresolved. Germline loops: CDR1 DFQATT, CDR2 SNEGSKA (reference sequence). The V end was cut by 5 bases, the J end by 6 bases, with 16 bases between. There are 13 residues in the CDR3. CDR3 sequence (DNA): TGCAGTGCTTCCAATGGGGATTCAGCTGAAGCTTTCTTT. This sequence encodes CSASNGDSAEAFF.

The sample holds many counts of this clonotype. The rearrangement uses TRBV24-1 and TRBJ2-1, with a tentative D call TRBD2 (6 bases). Between the trimmed V and J ends, which lost 4 bases and 2 bases, there was a span of 17 bases. The CDR3 has 17 residues. Germline values: CDR1 KGHDR, CDR2 SFDVKD. The CDR3 reads CATSDSSASLTYNEQFF. The DNA of the CDR3 is TGTGCCACCAGTGACTCTAGCGCCAGCCTAACCTACAATGAGCAGTTCTTC.

The gene calls are TRBV6-2 or TRBV6-3 and TRBJ1-2, with D unclear. Germline values: CDR1 MNHEY, CDR2 SVGEGT. The V end lost 0 bases, the J end lost 4 bases, and 9 bases lay between the germline ends. CDR3 size: 14 residues. CDR3 in DNA: TGTGCCAGCAGTTACTCAGCTTCCCGCTATGGCTACACCTTC. It translates to CASSYSASRYGYTF.

This clonotype was observed many times. The chain joins TRBV3-1 to TRBJ2-1; D uncertain. CDR3 length: 13 amino acids. V gave up 2 bases and J gave up 4 bases, with 6 bases separating them. Germline values: CDR1 LGHDT, CDR2 YNNKEL (reference sequence). CDR3 residues: CASSQRPYNEQFF. In DNA, the CDR3 is TGTGCCAGCAGCCAACGACCATACAATGAGCAGTTCTTC.

This clonotype was counted ten times or more. V and J are TRBV10-3 and TRBJ2-5; D remains ambiguous. Germline V CDR1 and CDR2: ENHRY, SYGVKD. This CDR3 is built from 13 residues. Trimming removed 3 bases at V and 4 bases at J, with 9 bases between. CDR3 nucleotide sequence: TGTGCCATCAGTGAATTTGGGCTAGAGACCCAGTACTTC. This sequence encodes CAISEFGLETQYF.

The V gene is TRBV10-3, the J gene TRBJ1-4, with TRBD1 identical over 7 bases. The V gene's germline CDR1 is ENHRY and CDR2 SYGVKD. The CDR3 sequence is 13 residues long. Trimming took 7 bases from V and 7 from J; bases not matched to a gene: 6. The CDR3 nucleotides read TGTGCCATCAATAGGGGGCTGGGTGAAAAACTGTTTTTT. Translation gives CAINRGLGEKLFF.

This clonotype was seen more than once but under ten times. The V and J genes are TRBV29-1 and TRBJ2-1; 9 bases align to TRBD1. After removal of 7 bases from V and 7 bases from J, the junction contained 11 bases not matched to a gene. The V gene's germline CDR1 is SQVTM and CDR2 ANQGSEA. This CDR3 is built from 14 residues. The CDR3 loop is CSGAGGQGQNEQFF. In DNA form, the CDR3 reads TGCAGCGGCGCCGGCGGACAGGGGCAAAATGAGCAGTTCTTC.

This clonotype was seen repeatedly, ten times or more. This sequence joins TRBV4-2 and TRBJ2-7, with D maybe TRBD2 (5 bases). This CDR3 has 17 amino acids. From germline, CDR1 is LGHNA and CDR2 YNFKEQ. Trimming stripped 0 bases from V and 1 base from J, with 16 bases between. The CDR3 protein is CASSQDWGGSVSYEQYF. CDR3 coding DNA: TGTGCCAGCAGCCAAGATTGGGGTGGGAGCGTTTCCTACGAGCAGTACTTC.

The rearrangement joins TRBV6-2 or TRBV6-3 to TRBJ1-6; D gene unclear. The CDR3 loop spans 16 amino acids. Trimming removed 2 bases from V and 6 bases from J, with 14 bases in between. The germline gives CDR1 MNHEY, CDR2 SVGEGT. The CDR3 sequence is CASSYRWSAGNSPLHF. In DNA, the CDR3 is TGTGCCAGCAGTTACCGATGGTCGGCTGGTAATTCACCCCTCCACTTT.

This clonotype was counted between two and nine times. The rearrangement joins TRBV7-2 to TRBJ1-4, with unresolved D. Germline assignment: CDR1 SGHTA and CDR2 FQGNSA. Between the trimmed V and J ends, which lost 1 base and 11 bases, there was a span of 14 bases. This CDR3 is 14 amino acids long. The CDR3 nucleotides are TGTGCCAGCAGCTTAGGAGGCAGCCTGGGGAAACTGTTTTTT. It yields the protein CASSLGGSLGKLFF. Filled out from reference TRBV7-2 and TRBJ1-4, the complete variable domain reads GAGVSQSPSNKVTEKGKDVELRCDPISGHTALYWYRQSLGQGLEFLIYFQGNSAPDKSGLPSDRFSAERTGGSVSTLTIQRTQQEDSAVYLCASSLGGSLGKLFFGSGTQLSVL.